The clone carrying this T cell receptor (beta chain) showed up just once. The data derive from a study of T cell changes during pregnancy in multiple sclerosis. Trimming shortened V by 4 bases and J by 6 bases, and 13 bases separated the two germline ends. CDR3 size: 14 residues. Germline V gene lookup returns CDR1 MDHEN and CDR2 SYDVKM. Here immunoSEQ multiplex PCR was the method, and the copy in TCRdb shows in-frame clones only, minus some. The table includes under 110,000 clones, less than 95% detected once. Source: peripheral blood, taken before pregnancy. V usage is TRBV28 and J usage is TRBJ1-5; D is uncertain. This sequence originates from a female donor with multiple sclerosis, enrolled in a pregnancy study. CDR3 nucleotide sequence: TGTGCCAGCAGTTCCTCCACCCGCGCTCAGCCCCAGCATTTT. Translation: CASSSSTRAQPQHF.